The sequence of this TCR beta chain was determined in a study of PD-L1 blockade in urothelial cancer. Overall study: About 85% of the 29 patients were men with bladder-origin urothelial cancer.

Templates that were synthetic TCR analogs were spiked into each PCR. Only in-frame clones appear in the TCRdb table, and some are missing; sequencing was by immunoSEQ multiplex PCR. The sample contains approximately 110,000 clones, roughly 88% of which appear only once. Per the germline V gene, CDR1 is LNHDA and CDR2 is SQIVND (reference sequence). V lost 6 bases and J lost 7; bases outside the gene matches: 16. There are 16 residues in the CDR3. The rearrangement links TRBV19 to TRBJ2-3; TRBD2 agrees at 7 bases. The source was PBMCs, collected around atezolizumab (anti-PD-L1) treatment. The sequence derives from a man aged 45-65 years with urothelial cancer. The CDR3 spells CASSPPAAGVGNTQYF. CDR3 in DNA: TGTGCCAGTAGCCCACCGGCGGCGGGAGTAGGGAATACGCAGTATTTT.